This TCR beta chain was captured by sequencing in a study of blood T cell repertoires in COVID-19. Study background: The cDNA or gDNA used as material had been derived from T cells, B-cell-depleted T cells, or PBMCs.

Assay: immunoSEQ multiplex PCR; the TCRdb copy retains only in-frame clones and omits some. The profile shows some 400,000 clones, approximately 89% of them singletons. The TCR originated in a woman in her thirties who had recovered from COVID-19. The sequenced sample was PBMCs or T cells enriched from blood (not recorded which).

The DNA of the CDR3 is TGTGCCAGCAGTCCAGGGACTAGCGGGAGGAGCAATGAGCAGTTCTTC. It encodes CASSPGTSGRSNEQFF. The chain couples TRBV27 to TRBJ2-1, with TRBD2 matching 15 bases. The CDR3 loop spans 16 amino acids. The germline V gene has CDR1 MNHEY and CDR2 SMNVEV (reference sequence). V shed 5 bases and J 6 bases; nucleotides not matched to a gene: 5.